This passage covers 21 T cell receptor beta chains from one sample sequenced in a study of T cells in Graves' hyperthyroidism and ophthalmopathy. Amplification yielded TCR beta CDR3 regions, with RNA transcripts as the source. TCR CDR3 underwent first-round RT-PCR with the HTBI primer set. TCRdb processed the multiplex PCR reads anew with MiXCR; each CDR3 protein has one entry. The profile shows 250,000 or so distinct CDR3 sequences, around 15% of them singletons. The sequenced sample consisted of blood. The receptors here all came from a woman aged 50 to 60 with Graves' hyperthyroidism that later progressed to Graves' ophthalmopathy.

This clonotype appeared a few times. The J gene is TRBJ2-5, the V gene TRBV24-1, with 9 bases matching TRBD2. CDR3 length: 15 amino acids. Germline-derived CDR1 and CDR2 are KGHDR and SFDVKD. V shed 4 bases and J 1 base; nucleotides not matched to a gene: 3. Here the CDR3 reads CATSELLAGQETQYF. The CDR3 coding sequence is TGTGCCACCAGTGAATTACTAGCGGGCCAAGAGACCCAGTACTTC.

At least ten counts were recorded for this clonotype. This chain connects TRBV14 to TRBJ2-1; 7 bases map to TRBD2. V shed 4 bases and J 0 bases; nucleotides not matched to a gene: 6. The CDR3 contains 16 residues. The V gene's germline CDR1 is SGHDN and CDR2 FVKESK. The CDR3 loop is CASSLPGGSSYNEQFF. The CDR3 nucleotides are TGTGCCAGCAGCCTGCCCGGGGGGAGCTCCTACAATGAGCAGTTCTTC.

Ten or more counts support this clonotype. The chain couples TRBV5-1 to TRBJ1-1, with D perhaps TRBD1 (5 bases). The CDR3 has 14 amino acids. The V gene lost 1 base and the J gene lost 7 bases, with 14 bases spanning the gap. The germline CDR1 and CDR2 sequences are SGHRS and YFSETQ. In nucleotides, the CDR3 is TGCGCCAGCAGCTTGTCGGTTTCGGGGGATGAAGCTTTCTTT. Translated, it gives CASSLSVSGDEAFF.

This clonotype was seen many times. The chain joins TRBV12-3 or TRBV12-4 to TRBJ2-1, with 8 bases matching TRBD1. The V and J ends lost 6 bases and 8 bases, in that order; junction bases with no gene match: 6. The CDR3 totals 13 residues. CDR3 protein: CASSWTGSDEQFF. CDR3 bases: TGTGCCAGCAGCTGGACAGGGAGCGATGAGCAGTTCTTC.

As regards this clonotype: One base away lies a much larger clone, so this may be a sequencing read error. This chain links TRBV4-2 with TRBJ1-2; weak D call: TRBD1 (5 bases). Germline loops: CDR1 LGHNA, CDR2 YNFKEQ. CDR3 length equals 15 residues. The V and J ends lost 0 bases and 9 bases respectively, with 17 bases between them. The CDR3 sequence is CASSQDSTGGGCYTF. The CDR3 DNA reads as TGTGCCAGCAGCCAAGATAGTACAGGCGGTGGTTGCTACACCTTC.

In its sample, this clonotype was seen many times. This chain uses TRBV3-1 with TRBJ1-2; TRBD1 might be the D (6 bases). Germline CDR1 and CDR2: LGHDT and YNNKEL (reference sequence). Deletions cut 3 bases from V and 8 bases from J, with 16 bases between. The CDR3 spans 14 residues. The CDR3 DNA follows: TGTGCCAGCAGCCACCTAACAGGGACTGGCGGCTACACCTTC. Protein product: CASSHLTGTGGYTF.

This clonotype was counted at least ten times. V usage is TRBV27 and J usage is TRBJ1-1; possible D gene TRBD1, 5 bases. V lost 6 bases and J 4 bases, leaving 18 bases between the germline ends. The germline gives CDR1 MNHEY, CDR2 SMNVEV (reference sequence). CDR3 length: 15 amino acids. CDR3 sequence (DNA): TGTGCCAGCAGAGGGAGGGACCTATTCTTCACTGAAGCTTTCTTT. This sequence encodes CASRGRDLFFTEAFF.

This clonotype showed up many times. The V and J genes are TRBV5-1 and TRBJ2-7; D not certain. CDR3 length equals 14 residues. V dropped 2 bases and J dropped 0 bases, with 9 bases sitting between them. Germline CDR1 is SGHRS and CDR2 is YFSETQ. CDR3 protein: CASSLGTASYEQYF. DNA for the CDR3: TGCGCCAGCAGCTTAGGTACAGCCTCCTACGAGCAGTACTTC.

This clonotype was seen at least ten times. V gene TRBV19 combines with J gene TRBJ1-4; D is undetermined. CDR1 and CDR2 (germline): LNHDA, SQIVND (reference sequence). This CDR3 has 15 residues. V was clipped by 3 bases and J by 3 bases, with 11 bases between them. CDR3 residues: CASSISGMSNEKLFF. CDR3 DNA sequence: TGTGCCAGTAGTATCTCCGGTATGTCTAATGAAAAACTGTTTTTT. Using reference TRBV19 and TRBJ1-4 for the parts outside the CDR3, the full variable domain is DGGITQSPKYLFRKEGQNVTLSCEQNLNHDAMYWYRQDPGQGLRLIYYSQIVNDFQKGDIAEGYSVSREKKESFPLTVTSAQKNPTAFYLCASSISGMSNEKLFFGSGTQLSVL.

This clonotype occurred a few times. V gene TRBV19 combines with J gene TRBJ1-1; D may be TRBD1 (5 bases). The V and J ends lost 4 bases and 6 bases respectively, with 18 bases between them. CDR3 size: 15 residues. Germline V gene lookup returns CDR1 LNHDA and CDR2 SQIVND (reference sequence). The CDR3 DNA sequence: TGTGCCAGTAGTACGGGGACGTTTGGTAACGCTGAAGCTTTCTTT. It translates to CASSTGTFGNAEAFF.

The table lists this clonotype with many counts. The chain couples TRBV5-1 to TRBJ2-2; 8 positions agree with TRBD1. The ends lost 4 bases at V and 7 bases at J; junction bases unmatched: 15. Germline-derived CDR1 and CDR2 are SGHRS and YFSETQ. The CDR3 extends over 17 amino acids. The CDR3 is CASSPLWQGARSGELFF. The CDR3 DNA reads TGCGCCAGCAGCCCCCTTTGGCAGGGGGCGCGTAGCGGGGAGCTGTTTTTT.

This clonotype was counted ten times or more. The rearrangement links TRBV9 to TRBJ1-1; no reliable D call. The germline V gene has CDR1 SGDLS and CDR2 YYNGEE. The ends were cut back, 5 bases at V and 2 bases at J, with 10 bases in the middle. The CDR3 runs to 13 residues. The chain's CDR3 is CASSGGGNTEAFF. CDR3 coding DNA: TGTGCCAGCAGTGGAGGTGGAAACACTGAAGCTTTCTTT.

This clonotype was seen more than once but under ten times. The chain has TRBV27 and TRBJ1-4; 7 bases map to TRBD1. The germline CDR1 and CDR2 sequences are MNHEY and SMNVEV (reference sequence). The junction had 11 bases not matched to a gene; V was cut back by 8 bases and J by 8 bases. There are 14 residues in the CDR3. The CDR3 reads CASSSGRGQEKLFF. DNA for the CDR3: TGTGCCAGCTCCTCGGGGAGGGGGCAAGAAAAACTGTTTTTT. Variable domain in full (rest from reference TRBV27 and TRBJ1-4): EAQVTQNPRYLITVTGKKLTVTCSQNMNHEYMSWYRQDPGLGLRQIYYSMNVEVTDKGDVPEGYKVSRKEKRNFPLILESPSPNQTSLYFCASSSGRGQEKLFFGSGTQLSVL.

This clonotype was detected a few times. The chain combines TRBV5-1 with TRBJ2-3; D is unresolved. Trimming removed 1 base from V and 4 bases from J, with 7 bases in between. CDR3 length: 13 residues. Germline loops: CDR1 SGHRS, CDR2 YFSETQ. The CDR3, as DNA: TGCGCCAGCAGCTTGTTTTTTTCAGATACGCAGTATTTT. Protein: CASSLFFSDTQYF.

This clonotype was seen many times. DNA of the CDR3: TGTGCCAGCAGTTTGACAGTCAATCAGCCCCAGCATTTT. Its translation: CASSLTVNQPQHF. V and J are TRBV12-3 or TRBV12-4 and TRBJ1-5; a weak D match, TRBD1 (5 bases). CDR3 length: 13 residues. V lost 3 bases to trimming and J lost 3 bases, with 6 bases between them.

There are many counts of this clonotype. The chain is built from TRBV28 and TRBJ2-1; TRBD2 agrees at 12 bases. V lost 5 bases, J lost 8 bases, and 7 bases stayed unmatched. The germline gives CDR1 MDHEN, CDR2 SYDVKM. This CDR3 is 15 amino acids long. This chain's CDR3 is CASSPPSGRAHEQFF. DNA of the CDR3: TGTGCCAGCAGTCCACCTAGCGGGAGGGCCCATGAGCAGTTCTTC.

The chain recombines TRBV5-4 with TRBJ2-5, with 7 bases fitting TRBD1. V lost 2 bases, J lost 7 bases, and 8 bases stayed unmatched. The CDR3 has 14 residues. Germline values: CDR1 SGHNT, CDR2 YYREEE (reference sequence). CDR3 sequence reads: CASSLGQDSRTQYF. DNA for the CDR3: TGTGCCAGCAGCTTAGGACAGGACTCTCGGACCCAGTACTTC.

This clonotype showed up many times. The chain couples TRBV12-3 or TRBV12-4 to TRBJ2-3; no definite D call. The CDR3 spans 10 residues. Trimming took off 6 bases at V and 5 bases at J, with 3 bases between the two ends. The CDR3 bases are TGTGCCAGCAGCGAAGATACGCAGTATTTT. This codes for CASSEDTQYF.

The genes are TRBV5-8 and TRBJ1-2; 8 positions agree with TRBD1. The V and J ends lost 5 bases and 2 bases, in that order; junction bases with no gene match: 8. CDR3 size: 15 residues. From germline, CDR1 is SGHTS and CDR2 YDEGEE. CDR3 amino acids: CASRPSGQANYGYTF. In nucleotides, the CDR3 is TGTGCCAGCAGGCCCTCGGGACAGGCCAACTATGGCTACACCTTC.

In its sample, this clonotype was seen once. V usage is TRBV2 and J usage is TRBJ2-3, with D perhaps matching TRBD2 (6 bases). Germline V gives CDR1 SNHLY, CDR2 FYNNEI. The V gene lost 3 bases and the J gene lost 0 bases, with 13 bases spanning the gap. This CDR3 region has 16 residues. The CDR3 bases are TGTGCCAGCAGTGACAGGCGGGGCGTGAGCACAGATACGCAGTATTTT. Its translation is CASSDRRGVSTDTQYF.

The V and J genes are TRBV28 and TRBJ2-7, with TRBD1 matching over 10 bases. This CDR3 is built from 16 residues. Germline trimming cut 6 bases from V and 7 bases from J; bases unmatched to any gene: 15. The germline V gene has CDR1 MDHEN and CDR2 SYDVKM. This CDR3 reads CASSHDRGRYTGEQYF. The CDR3 coding sequence is TGTGCCAGCAGCCACGACAGGGGGCGGTACACCGGGGAGCAGTACTTC.